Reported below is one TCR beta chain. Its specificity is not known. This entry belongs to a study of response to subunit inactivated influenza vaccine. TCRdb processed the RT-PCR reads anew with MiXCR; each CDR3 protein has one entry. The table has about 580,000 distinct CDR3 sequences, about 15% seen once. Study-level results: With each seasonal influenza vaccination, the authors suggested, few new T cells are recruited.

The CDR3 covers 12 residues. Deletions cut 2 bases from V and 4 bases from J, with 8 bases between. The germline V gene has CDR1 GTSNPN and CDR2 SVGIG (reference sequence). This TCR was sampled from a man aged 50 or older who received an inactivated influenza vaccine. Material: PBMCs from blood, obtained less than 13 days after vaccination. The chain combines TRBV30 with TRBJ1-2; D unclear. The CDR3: CAWSSSGYGYTF. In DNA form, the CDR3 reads TGTGCCTGGAGTTCTAGTGGCTATGGCTACACCTTC.